A single sample is the source of the 8 T cell receptor beta chains below, sequenced in a study of cytomegalovirus exposure and HLA in healthy donors. Use of 60 Vbeta and 13 Jbeta primers characterized the PCR. The protocol was immunoSEQ multiplex PCR, while the TCRdb copy is restricted to in-frame clones and leaves out a portion. The sample totals tens of thousands of clones. Sequencing used PBMCs. Receptors were obtained from a man aged 18 to 29 in good health and CMV-seropositive.

The rearrangement links TRBV18 to TRBJ2-6; TRBD1 is a possible D gene (6 bases). Germline loops: CDR1 KGHSH, CDR2 LQKENI. The CDR3 loop spans 15 amino acids. V was trimmed by 3 bases and J by 4 bases, leaving 10 bases between them. The CDR3 coding sequence is TGTGCCAGCTCACCTAGGACAGCCGGGGCCAACGTCCTGACTTTC. This gives the protein CASSPRTAGANVLTF.

This sequence joins TRBV30 and TRBJ1-6; possible D gene TRBD1, 5 bases. CDR3 length: 14 residues. V lost 6 bases to trimming and J lost 7 bases, with 16 bases between them. The germline V gene encodes CDR1 GTSNPN and CDR2 SVGIG (reference sequence). CDR3 residues: CACLMGLSNSPLHF. Here the CDR3 DNA reads TGTGCCTGCCTCATGGGGCTGTCGAATTCACCCCTCCACTTT.

V is TRBV5-1 and J is TRBJ2-3; D not certain. The CDR3 is 14 residues long. V was trimmed by 0 bases and J by 0 bases, leaving 5 bases between them. CDR1 and CDR2 (germline): SGHRS, YFSETQ. The CDR3 loop reads CASSLDGSTDTQYF. DNA for the CDR3: TGCGCCAGCAGCTTGGACGGTAGCACAGATACGCAGTATTTT. Variable domain in full (rest from reference TRBV5-1 and TRBJ2-3): KAGVTQTPRYLIKTRGQQVTLSCSPISGHRSVSWYQQTPGQGLQFLFEYFSETQRNKGNFPGRFSGRQFSNSRSEMNVSTLELGDSALYLCASSLDGSTDTQYFGPGTRLTVL.

This rearrangement joins TRBV27 to TRBJ2-7; D not certain. Germline V gene data show CDR1 as MNHEY and CDR2 as SMNVEV (reference sequence). V lost 5 bases and J lost 0, with 17 bases in between. The CDR3 has 16 residues. The CDR3 bases are TGTGCCAGCAGTGAATGGGCCGCGACCAGCTCCTACGAGCAGTACTTC. Protein product: CASSEWAATSSYEQYF.

The V and J genes are TRBV19 and TRBJ1-1, with D unresolved. The germline gives CDR1 LNHDA, CDR2 SQIVND (reference sequence). The CDR3 totals 13 residues. V was cut by 5 bases and J by 4 bases, with 11 bases left in between. CDR3 nucleotides: TGTGCCAGTAGTCGGGGATTTGGCACTGAAGCTTTCTTT. It encodes CASSRGFGTEAFF.

CDR3 in amino acids: CASDRANGYTF. The CDR3 DNA is TGTGCCTCGGACAGGGCGAACGGCTACACCTTC. J is TRBJ1-2 and V is TRBV30; 8 bases map to TRBD1. V was clipped by 7 bases and J by 8 bases; unmatched bases: 6. The germline CDR1 and CDR2 sequences are GTSNPN and SVGIG (reference sequence). This CDR3 spans 11 amino acids.

V and J are TRBV7-2 and TRBJ2-7; possible D gene TRBD2, 5 bases. CDR1 SGHTA and CDR2 FQGNSA come from the germline V gene. The V end lost 4 bases, the J end lost 1 base, and 11 bases lay between the germline ends. This CDR3 comprises 14 residues. For the CDR3, the DNA is TGTGCCAGCAGCTCGGACTTACTGTCCTACGAGCAGTACTTC. This codes for CASSSDLLSYEQYF.

This chain joins TRBV18 and TRBJ1-2, with D tentatively TRBD1 (5 bases). There are 15 residues in the CDR3. With 3 bases removed from V and 3 bases from J, the gap between germline ends came to 14 bases. Germline V gene lookup returns CDR1 KGHSH and CDR2 LQKENI. This CDR3 reads CASSPSPGIDYGYTF. As DNA, the CDR3 is TGTGCCAGCTCACCTTCGCCAGGGATAGACTATGGCTACACCTTC.